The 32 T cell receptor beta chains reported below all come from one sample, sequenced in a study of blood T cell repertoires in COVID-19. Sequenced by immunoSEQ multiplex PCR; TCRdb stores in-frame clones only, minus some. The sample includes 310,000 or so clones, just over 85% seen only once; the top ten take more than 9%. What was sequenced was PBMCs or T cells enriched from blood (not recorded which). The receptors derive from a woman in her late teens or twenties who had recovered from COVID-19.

The CDR3 DNA sequence: TGCGCCAGCAGCGGGACTAGCGGGGGCACCGGGGAGCTGTTTTTT. As protein: CASSGTSGGTGELFF. The genes are TRBV5-1 and TRBJ2-2; 14 bases align to TRBD2. Trimming at V came to 4 bases and at J to 4 bases, leaving 0 bases not matched to a gene. The CDR3 totals 15 residues. Germline-derived CDR1 and CDR2 are SGHRS and YFSETQ.

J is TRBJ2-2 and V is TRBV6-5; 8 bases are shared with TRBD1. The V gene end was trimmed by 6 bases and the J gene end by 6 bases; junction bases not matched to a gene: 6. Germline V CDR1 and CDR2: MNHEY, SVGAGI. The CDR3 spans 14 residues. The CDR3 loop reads CASRPGQASGELFF. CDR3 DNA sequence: TGTGCCAGCAGGCCGGGACAGGCGTCCGGGGAGCTGTTTTTT.

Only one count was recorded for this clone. For the CDR3, the DNA is TGCAGTGCTAGTAGCGGGAGCTCCTACGAGCAGTACTTC. This codes for CSASSGSSYEQYF. The rearrangement uses TRBV20-1 and TRBJ2-7; the match to TRBD2 covers 9 bases. CDR1 is DFQATT and CDR2 is SNEGSKA in the germline V gene (reference sequence). Germline trimming cut 3 bases from V and 0 bases from J; bases unmatched to any gene: 0. The CDR3 is made up of 13 amino acids.

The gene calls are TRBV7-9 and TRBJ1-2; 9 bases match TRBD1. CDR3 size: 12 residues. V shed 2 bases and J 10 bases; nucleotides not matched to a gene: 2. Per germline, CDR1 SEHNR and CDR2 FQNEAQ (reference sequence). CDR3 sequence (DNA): TGTGCCAGCAGCTTAACAGGGGGCGACTACACCTTC. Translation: CASSLTGGDYTF.

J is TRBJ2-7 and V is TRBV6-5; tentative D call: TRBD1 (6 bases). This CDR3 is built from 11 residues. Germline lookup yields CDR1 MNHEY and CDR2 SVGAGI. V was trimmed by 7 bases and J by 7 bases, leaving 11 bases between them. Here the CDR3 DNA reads TGTGCCAGCACTTCCCAGGGGGAGCAGTACTTC. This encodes CASTSQGEQYF.

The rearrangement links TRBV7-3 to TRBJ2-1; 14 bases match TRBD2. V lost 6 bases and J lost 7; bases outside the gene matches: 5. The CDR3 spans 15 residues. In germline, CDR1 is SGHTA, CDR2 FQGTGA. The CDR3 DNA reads TGTGCCAGCAGAGGGACTAGCGGGAGTGTAAATGAGCAGTTCTTC. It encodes CASRGTSGSVNEQFF.

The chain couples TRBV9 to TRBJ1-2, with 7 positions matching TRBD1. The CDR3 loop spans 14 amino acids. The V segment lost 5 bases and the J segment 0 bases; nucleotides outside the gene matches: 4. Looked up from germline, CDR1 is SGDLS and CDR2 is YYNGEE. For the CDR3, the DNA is TGTGCCAGCAGTCGACAGGGATCTAACTATGGCTACACCTTC. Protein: CASSRQGSNYGYTF.

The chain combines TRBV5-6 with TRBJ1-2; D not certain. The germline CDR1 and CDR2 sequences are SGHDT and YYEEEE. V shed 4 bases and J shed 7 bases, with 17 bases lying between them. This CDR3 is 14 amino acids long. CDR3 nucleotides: TGTGCCAGCAGCACGGGAACATGGATTCGTGGCTACACCTTC. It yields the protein CASSTGTWIRGYTF.

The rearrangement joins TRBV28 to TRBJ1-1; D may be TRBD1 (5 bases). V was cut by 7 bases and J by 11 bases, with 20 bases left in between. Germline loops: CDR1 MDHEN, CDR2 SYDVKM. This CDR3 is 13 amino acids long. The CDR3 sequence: CASTLTGPAGAFF. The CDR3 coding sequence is TGTGCCAGCACCCTTACGGGTCCTGCAGGGGCTTTCTTT. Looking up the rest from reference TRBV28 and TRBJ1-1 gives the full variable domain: DVKVTQSSRYLVKRTGEKVFLECVQDMDHENMFWYRQDPGLGLRLIYFSYDVKMKEKGDIPEGYSVSREKKERFSLILESASTNQTSMYLCASTLTGPAGAFFGQGTRLTVV.

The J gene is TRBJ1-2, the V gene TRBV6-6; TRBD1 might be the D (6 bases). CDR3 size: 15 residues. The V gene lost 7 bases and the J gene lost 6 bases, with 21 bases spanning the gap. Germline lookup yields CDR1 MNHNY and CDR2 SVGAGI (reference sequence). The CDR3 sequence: CASTITGKVVDGYTF. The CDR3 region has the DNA TGTGCCAGCACCATTACAGGGAAAGTGGTAGATGGCTACACCTTC.

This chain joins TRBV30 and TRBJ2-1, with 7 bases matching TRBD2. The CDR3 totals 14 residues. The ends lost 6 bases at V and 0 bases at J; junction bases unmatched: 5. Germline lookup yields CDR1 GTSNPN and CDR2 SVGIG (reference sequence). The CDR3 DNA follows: TGTGCCTGCCGAGCGGGGAGCTCCTACAATGAGCAGTTCTTC. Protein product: CACRAGSSYNEQFF.

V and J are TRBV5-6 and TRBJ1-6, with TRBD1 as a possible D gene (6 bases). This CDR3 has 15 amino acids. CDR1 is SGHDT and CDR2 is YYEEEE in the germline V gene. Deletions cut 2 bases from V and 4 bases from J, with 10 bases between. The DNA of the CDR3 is TGTGCCAGCAGCTTACAGGGAATTTATAATTCACCCCTCCACTTT. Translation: CASSLQGIYNSPLHF.

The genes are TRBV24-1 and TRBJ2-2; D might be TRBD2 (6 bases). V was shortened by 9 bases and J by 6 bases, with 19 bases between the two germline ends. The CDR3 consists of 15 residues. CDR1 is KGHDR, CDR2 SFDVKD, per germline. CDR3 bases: TGTGCCACCCCCCAATTGGCGGGGATAGCCGGGGAGCTGTTTTTT. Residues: CATPQLAGIAGELFF.

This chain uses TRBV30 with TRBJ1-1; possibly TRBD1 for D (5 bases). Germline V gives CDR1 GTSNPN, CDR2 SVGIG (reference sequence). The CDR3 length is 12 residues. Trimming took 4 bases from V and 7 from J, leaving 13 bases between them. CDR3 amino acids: CAWMFITGEAFF. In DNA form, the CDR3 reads TGTGCCTGGATGTTCATTACAGGTGAAGCTTTCTTT.

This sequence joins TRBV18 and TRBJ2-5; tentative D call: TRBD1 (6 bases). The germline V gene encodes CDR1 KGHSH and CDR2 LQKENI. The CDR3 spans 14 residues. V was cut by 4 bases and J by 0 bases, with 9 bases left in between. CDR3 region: CASSQSGDQETQYF. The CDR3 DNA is TGTGCCAGCTCACAATCAGGGGACCAAGAGACCCAGTACTTC.

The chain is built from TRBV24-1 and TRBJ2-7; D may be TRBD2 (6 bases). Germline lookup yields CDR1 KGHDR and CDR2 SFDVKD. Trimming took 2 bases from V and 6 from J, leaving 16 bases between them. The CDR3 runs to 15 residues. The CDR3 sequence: CATSDSGGRKSEQYF. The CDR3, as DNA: TGTGCCACCAGTGATTCTGGAGGGAGGAAAAGCGAGCAGTACTTC.

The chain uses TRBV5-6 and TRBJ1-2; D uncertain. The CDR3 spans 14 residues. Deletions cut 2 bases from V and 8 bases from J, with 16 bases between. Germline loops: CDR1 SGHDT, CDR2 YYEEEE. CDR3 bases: TGTGCCAGCAGCTTCCGGGGTCCTGAGGAAGGCTACACCTTC. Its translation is CASSFRGPEEGYTF.

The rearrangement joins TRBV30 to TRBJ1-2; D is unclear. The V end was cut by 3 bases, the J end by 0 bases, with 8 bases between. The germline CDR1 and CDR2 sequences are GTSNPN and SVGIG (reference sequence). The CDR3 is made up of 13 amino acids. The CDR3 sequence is CAWRQIPNYGYTF. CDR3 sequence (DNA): TGTGCCTGGAGACAGATACCTAACTATGGCTACACCTTC.

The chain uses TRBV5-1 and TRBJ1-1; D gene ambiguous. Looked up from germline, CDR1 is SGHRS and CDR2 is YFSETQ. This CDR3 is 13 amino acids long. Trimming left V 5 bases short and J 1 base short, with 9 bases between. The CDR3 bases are TGCGCCAGCAGGTCGGGGTCGAACACTGAAGCTTTCTTT. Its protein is CASRSGSNTEAFF.

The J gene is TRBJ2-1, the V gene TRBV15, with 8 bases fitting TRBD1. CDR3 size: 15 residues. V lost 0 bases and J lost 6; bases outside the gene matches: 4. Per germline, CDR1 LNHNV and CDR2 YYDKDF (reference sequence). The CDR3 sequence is CATSRETGGGNEQFF. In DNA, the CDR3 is TGTGCCACCAGCAGAGAAACAGGGGGAGGCAATGAGCAGTTCTTC.

The CDR3: CAISETEGTEAFF. CDR3 coding DNA: TGTGCCATCAGTGAGACCGAGGGAACTGAAGCTTTCTTT. V is TRBV10-3 and J is TRBJ1-1, with D hard to call. Germline V CDR1 and CDR2: ENHRY, SYGVKD. V gave up 2 bases and J gave up 5 bases, with 9 bases separating them. The CDR3 sequence is 13 residues long.

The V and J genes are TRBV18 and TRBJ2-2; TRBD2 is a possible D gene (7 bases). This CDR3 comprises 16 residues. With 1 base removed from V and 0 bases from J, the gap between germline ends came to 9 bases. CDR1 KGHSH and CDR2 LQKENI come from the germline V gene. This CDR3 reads CASSPREGANTGELFF. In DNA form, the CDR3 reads TGTGCCAGCTCACCACGGGAGGGGGCGAACACCGGGGAGCTGTTTTTT.

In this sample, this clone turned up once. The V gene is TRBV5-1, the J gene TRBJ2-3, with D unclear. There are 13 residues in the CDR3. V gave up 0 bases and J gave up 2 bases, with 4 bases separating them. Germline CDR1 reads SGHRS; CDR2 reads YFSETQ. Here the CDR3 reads CASSLGATDTQYF. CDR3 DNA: TGCGCCAGCAGCTTGGGGGCCACAGATACGCAGTATTTT.

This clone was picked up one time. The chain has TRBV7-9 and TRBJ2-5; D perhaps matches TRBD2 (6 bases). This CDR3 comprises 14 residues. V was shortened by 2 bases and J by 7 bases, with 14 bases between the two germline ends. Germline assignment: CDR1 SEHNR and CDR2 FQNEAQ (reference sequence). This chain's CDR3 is CASSLFKGLGTQYF. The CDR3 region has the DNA TGTGCCAGCAGCTTATTTAAGGGACTGGGGACCCAGTACTTC.

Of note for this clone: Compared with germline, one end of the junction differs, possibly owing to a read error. The CDR3 sequence: CASSLGTGSGNTIYF. Written as DNA, the CDR3 is TGTGCTAGCAGCTTGGGGACAGGGTCTGGAAACACCATATATTTT. The genes are TRBV7-7 and TRBJ1-3; 9 bases line up with TRBD1. This CDR3 is built from 15 residues. The germline V gene encodes CDR1 SSHAT and CDR2 FNYEAQ (reference sequence).

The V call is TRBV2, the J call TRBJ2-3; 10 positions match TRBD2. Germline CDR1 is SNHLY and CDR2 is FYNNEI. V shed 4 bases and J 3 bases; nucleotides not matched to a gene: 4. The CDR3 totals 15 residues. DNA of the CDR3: TGTGCCAGCAGTGTGTCTAGCGGGAGTACAGATACGCAGTATTTT. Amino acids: CASSVSSGSTDTQYF.

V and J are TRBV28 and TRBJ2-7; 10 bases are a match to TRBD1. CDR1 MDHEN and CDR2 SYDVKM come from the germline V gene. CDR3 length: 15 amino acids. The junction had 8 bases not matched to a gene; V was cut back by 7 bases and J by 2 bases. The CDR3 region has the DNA TGTGCCAGCACTCCTCCCGGGACAGGGGCCTACGAGCAGTACTTC. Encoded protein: CASTPPGTGAYEQYF.

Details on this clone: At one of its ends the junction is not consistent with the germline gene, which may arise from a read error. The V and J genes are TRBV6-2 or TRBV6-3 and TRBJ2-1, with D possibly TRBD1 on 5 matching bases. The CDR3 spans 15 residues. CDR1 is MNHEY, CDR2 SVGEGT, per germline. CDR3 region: CASSYSTQGYDEQFF. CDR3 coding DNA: TGTGCCAGCAGTTACTCGACTCAGGGCTACGATGAGCAGTTCTTC.

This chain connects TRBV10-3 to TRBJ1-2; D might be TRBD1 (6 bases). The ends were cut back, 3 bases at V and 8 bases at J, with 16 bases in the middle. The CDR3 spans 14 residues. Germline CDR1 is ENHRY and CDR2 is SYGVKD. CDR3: CAISDGRTATGYTF. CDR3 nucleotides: TGTGCCATCAGTGACGGTAGGACAGCGACGGGCTACACCTTC.

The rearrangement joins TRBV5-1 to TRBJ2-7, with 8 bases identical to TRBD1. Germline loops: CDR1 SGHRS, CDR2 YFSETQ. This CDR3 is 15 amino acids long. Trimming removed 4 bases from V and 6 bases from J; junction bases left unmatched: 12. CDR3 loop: CASSPRGTGGLEQYF. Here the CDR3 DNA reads TGCGCCAGCAGCCCCCGGGGGACAGGAGGCCTCGAGCAGTACTTC.

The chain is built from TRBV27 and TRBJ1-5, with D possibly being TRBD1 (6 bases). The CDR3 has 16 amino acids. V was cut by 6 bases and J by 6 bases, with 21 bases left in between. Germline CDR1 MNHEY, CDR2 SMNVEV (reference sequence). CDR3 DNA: TGTGCCAGCAGACTACAGGGTGGGGATGTGGGTCAGCCCCAGCATTTT. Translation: CASRLQGGDVGQPQHF.

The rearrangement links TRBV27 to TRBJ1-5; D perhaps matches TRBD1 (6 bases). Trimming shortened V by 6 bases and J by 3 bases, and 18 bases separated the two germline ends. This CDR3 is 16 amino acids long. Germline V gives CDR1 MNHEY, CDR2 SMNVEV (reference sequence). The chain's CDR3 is CASSTSLAGDNQPQHF. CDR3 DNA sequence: TGTGCCAGCAGCACGTCGCTGGCAGGGGACAATCAGCCCCAGCATTTT.